This TCR beta chain was documented in a study of blood T cell repertoires in COVID-19. About the study: Spain, Italy and the United States supplied samples that represented acute and convalescent COVID-19. Sources were T cells, B-cell-depleted T cells, or PBMCs; the material itself was cDNA or gDNA.

Per the original methods: Estimates of nucleated cell counts were drawn from the amplification of reference gene primers. Assay: immunoSEQ multiplex PCR; the TCRdb copy retains only in-frame clones and omits some. V, J and clone size reflect that table, while D and trimming were determined from the DNA. The sample records a few hundred thousand clones, approximately 85% being singletons. CDR1 is SGHRS and CDR2 is YFSETQ in the germline V gene. The CDR3 runs 13 residues. Trimming pared 5 bases from V and 2 bases from J, leaving 11 bases between. This TCR was recovered from a human donor in a cohort sampled during active COVID-19. This sequence joins TRBV5-1 and TRBJ2-7; D remains unclear. Sequences were obtained from peripheral blood. The CDR3, as DNA: TGCGCCAGCAGGTCTACAGAAACCTACGAGCAGTACTTC. Translation gives CASRSTETYEQYF.